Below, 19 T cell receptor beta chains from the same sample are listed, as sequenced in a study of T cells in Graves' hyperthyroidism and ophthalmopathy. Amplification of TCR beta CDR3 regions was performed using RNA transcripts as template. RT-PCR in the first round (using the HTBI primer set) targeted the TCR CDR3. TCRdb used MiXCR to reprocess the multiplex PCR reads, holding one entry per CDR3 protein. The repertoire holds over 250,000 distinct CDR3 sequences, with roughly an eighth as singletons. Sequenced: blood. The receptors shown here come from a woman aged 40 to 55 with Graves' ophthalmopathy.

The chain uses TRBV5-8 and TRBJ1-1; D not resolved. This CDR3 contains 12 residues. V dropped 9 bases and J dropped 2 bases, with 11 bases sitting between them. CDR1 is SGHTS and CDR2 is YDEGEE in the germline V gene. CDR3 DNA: TGTGCCATGAACACGATTAACACTGAAGCTTTCTTT. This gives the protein CAMNTINTEAFF.

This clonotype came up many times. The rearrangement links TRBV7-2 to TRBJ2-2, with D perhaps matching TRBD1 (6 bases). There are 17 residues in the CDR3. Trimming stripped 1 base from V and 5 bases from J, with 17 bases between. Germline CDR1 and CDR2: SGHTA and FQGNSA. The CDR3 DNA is TGTGCCAGCAGCTTAGACGTTTCAGGGGCCAGAACCGGGGAGCTGTTTTTT. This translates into CASSLDVSGARTGELFF. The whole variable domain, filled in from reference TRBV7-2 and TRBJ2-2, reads GAGVSQSPSNKVTEKGKDVELRCDPISGHTALYWYRQSLGQGLEFLIYFQGNSAPDKSGLPSDRFSAERTGGSVSTLTIQRTQQEDSAVYLCASSLDVSGARTGELFFGEGSRLTVL.

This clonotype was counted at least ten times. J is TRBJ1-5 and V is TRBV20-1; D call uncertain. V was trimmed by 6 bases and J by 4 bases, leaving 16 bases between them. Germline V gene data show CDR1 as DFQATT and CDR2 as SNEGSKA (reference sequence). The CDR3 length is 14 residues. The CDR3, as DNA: TGCAGTGCCCAGAGAAGAGGCTCAAATCAGCCCCAGCATTTT. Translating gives CSAQRRGSNQPQHF.

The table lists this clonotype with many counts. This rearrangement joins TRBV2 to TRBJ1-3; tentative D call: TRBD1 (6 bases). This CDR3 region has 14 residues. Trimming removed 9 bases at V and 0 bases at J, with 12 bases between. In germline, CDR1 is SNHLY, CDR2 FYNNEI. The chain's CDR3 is CASQGYDSGNTIYF. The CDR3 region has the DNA TGTGCCAGTCAGGGGTACGACTCTGGAAACACCATATATTTT.

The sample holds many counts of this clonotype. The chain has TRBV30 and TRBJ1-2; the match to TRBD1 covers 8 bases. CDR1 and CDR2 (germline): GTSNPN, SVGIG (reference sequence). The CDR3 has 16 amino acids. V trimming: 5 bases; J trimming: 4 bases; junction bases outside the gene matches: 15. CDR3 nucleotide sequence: TGTGCCTGGTCAACCGAGGGACAGGCCAAGATCTATGGCTACACCTTC. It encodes CAWSTEGQAKIYGYTF.

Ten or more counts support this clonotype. In nucleotides, the CDR3 is TGTGCCAGCAGTTCACAGGGAGGCGTAAATCAGCCCCAGCATTTT. The encoded protein is CASSSQGGVNQPQHF. The chain recombines TRBV6-1 with TRBJ1-5; D perhaps matches TRBD1 (6 bases). This CDR3 spans 15 amino acids. V was trimmed by 5 bases and J by 4 bases, leaving 15 bases between them. CDR1 and CDR2 from the germline V gene are MNHNS and SASEGT.

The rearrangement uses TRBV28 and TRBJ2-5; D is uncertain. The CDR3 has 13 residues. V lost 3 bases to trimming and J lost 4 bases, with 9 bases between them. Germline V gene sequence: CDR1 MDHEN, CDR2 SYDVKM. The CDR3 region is CASSLVFPETQYF. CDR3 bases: TGTGCCAGCAGTTTGGTCTTCCCAGAGACCCAGTACTTC.

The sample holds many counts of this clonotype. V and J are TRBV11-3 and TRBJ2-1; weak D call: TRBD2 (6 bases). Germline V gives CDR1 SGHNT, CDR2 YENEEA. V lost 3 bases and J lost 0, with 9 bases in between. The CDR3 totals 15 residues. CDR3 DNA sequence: TGTGCCAGCAGCTTTGTGGGAGGCTCCTACAATGAGCAGTTCTTC. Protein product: CASSFVGGSYNEQFF. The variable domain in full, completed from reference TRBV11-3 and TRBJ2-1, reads EAGVVQSPRYKIIEKKQPVAFWCNPISGHNTLYWYLQNLGQGPELLIRYENEEAVDDSQLPKDRFSAERLKGVDSTLKIQPAELGDSAVYLCASSFVGGSYNEQFFGPGTRLTVL.

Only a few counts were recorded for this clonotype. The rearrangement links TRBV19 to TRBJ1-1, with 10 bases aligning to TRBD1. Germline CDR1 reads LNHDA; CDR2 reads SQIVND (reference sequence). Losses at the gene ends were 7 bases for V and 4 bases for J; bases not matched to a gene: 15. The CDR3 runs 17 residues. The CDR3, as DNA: TGTGCCAGTACCCAACCGGGACAGGGGACCCGGGTCACTGAAGCTTTCTTT. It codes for CASTQPGQGTRVTEAFF.

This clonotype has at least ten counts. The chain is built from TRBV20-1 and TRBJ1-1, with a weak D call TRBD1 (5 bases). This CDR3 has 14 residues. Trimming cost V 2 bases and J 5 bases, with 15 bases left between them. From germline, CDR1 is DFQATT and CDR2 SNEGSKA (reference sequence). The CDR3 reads CSARLQARRTEAFF. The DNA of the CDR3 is TGCAGTGCTAGATTACAGGCTAGACGGACTGAAGCTTTCTTT.

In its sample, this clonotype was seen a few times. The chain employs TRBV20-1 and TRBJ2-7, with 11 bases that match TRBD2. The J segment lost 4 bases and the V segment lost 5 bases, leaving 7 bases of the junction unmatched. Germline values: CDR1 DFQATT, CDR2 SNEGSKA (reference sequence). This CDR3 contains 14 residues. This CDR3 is CSARIAGGPYEQYF. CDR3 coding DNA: TGCAGTGCTCGTATAGCGGGAGGGCCGTACGAGCAGTACTTC.

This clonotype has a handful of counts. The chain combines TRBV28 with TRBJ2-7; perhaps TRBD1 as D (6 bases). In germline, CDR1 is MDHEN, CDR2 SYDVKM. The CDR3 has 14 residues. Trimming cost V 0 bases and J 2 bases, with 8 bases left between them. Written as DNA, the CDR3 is TGTGCCAGCAGTTTATGGGGGGCCCCCTACGAGCAGTACTTC. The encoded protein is CASSLWGAPYEQYF.

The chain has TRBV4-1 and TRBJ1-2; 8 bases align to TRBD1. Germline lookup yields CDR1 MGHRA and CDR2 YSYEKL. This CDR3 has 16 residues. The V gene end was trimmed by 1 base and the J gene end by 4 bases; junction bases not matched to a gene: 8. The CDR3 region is CASSQAPDRDIYGYTF. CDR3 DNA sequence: TGCGCCAGCAGCCAAGCTCCGGACAGGGACATCTATGGCTACACCTTC.

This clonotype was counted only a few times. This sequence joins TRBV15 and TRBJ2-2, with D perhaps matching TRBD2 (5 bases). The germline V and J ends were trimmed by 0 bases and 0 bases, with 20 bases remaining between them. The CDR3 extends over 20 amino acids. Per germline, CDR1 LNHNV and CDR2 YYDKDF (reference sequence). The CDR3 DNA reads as TGTGCCACCAGCAGAGATGACGAACTAGTCCCAGGACCGAACACCGGGGAGCTGTTTTTT. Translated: CATSRDDELVPGPNTGELFF.

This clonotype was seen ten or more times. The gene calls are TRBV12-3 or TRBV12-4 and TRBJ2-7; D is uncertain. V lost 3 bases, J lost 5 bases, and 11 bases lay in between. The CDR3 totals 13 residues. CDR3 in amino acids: CASSFVAGNEQYF. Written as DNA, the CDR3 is TGTGCCAGCAGTTTCGTCGCCGGCAACGAGCAGTACTTC.

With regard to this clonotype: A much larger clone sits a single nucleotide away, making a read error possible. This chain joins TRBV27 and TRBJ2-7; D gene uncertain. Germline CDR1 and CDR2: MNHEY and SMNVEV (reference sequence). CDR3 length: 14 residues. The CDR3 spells CASSLYRSSYEQCF. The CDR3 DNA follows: TGTGCCAGCAGTTTATACCGGAGCTCCTACGAGCAGTGCTTC.

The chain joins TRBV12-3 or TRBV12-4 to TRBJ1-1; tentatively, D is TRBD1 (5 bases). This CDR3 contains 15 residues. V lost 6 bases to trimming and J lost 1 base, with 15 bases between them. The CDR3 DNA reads TGTGCCAGCAGCCCTAGAGGTGGGGGGAACACTGAAGCTTTCTTT. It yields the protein CASSPRGGGNTEAFF.

DNA of the CDR3: TGTGCCAGCAGCCGCGTTTACTCTAGCGGGGGGGAATCAGATACGCAGTATTTT. Amino acids: CASSRVYSSGGESDTQYF. The chain employs TRBV4-2 and TRBJ2-3; 12 nucleotides match TRBD2. Germline-derived CDR1 and CDR2 are LGHNA and YNFKEQ. With 4 bases clipped from V and 4 bases from J, the junction kept 12 bases outside the gene matches. The CDR3 has 18 amino acids.

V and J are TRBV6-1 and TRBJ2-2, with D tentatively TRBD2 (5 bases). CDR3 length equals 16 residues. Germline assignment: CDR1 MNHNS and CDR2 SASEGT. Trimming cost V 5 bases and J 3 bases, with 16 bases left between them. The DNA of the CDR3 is TGTGCCAGCAGTTCCCGGGAAATTTACTACACCGGGGAGCTGTTTTTT. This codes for CASSSREIYYTGELFF.